This passage covers 5 T cell receptor beta chains from one sample sequenced in a study of T cells in Graves' hyperthyroidism and ophthalmopathy. Amplified TCR beta CDR3 regions derived from RNA transcripts. The primer set for the first-round RT-PCR of the TCR CDR3 was HTBI. TCRdb passed the multiplex PCR reads through MiXCR, listing each CDR3 protein once. The sample holds about 96,000 distinct CDR3 sequences; roughly 49% are singletons and the top ten take less than 30%. The sequencing sample was made of blood. The receptors come from a middle-aged woman with Graves' hyperthyroidism.

This sequence joins TRBV7-3 and TRBJ2-3, with 10 bases fitting TRBD2. Looked up from germline, CDR1 is SGHTA and CDR2 is FQGTGA. V lost 2 bases, J lost 4 bases, and 3 bases stayed unmatched. The CDR3 consists of 15 residues. The CDR3 DNA reads as TGTGCCAGCAGCTTATGGGGGACTAGCGCAGATACGCAGTATTTT. Translating gives CASSLWGTSADTQYF.

The rearrangement links TRBV7-9 to TRBJ1-1, with TRBD1 matching over 9 bases. V was pared by 1 base and J by 11 bases, with 5 bases of the junction left unmatched. The CDR3 has 13 residues. The germline CDR1 and CDR2 sequences are SEHNR and FQNEAQ (reference sequence). This chain's CDR3 is CASSLGRDRVAFF. In nucleotides, the CDR3 is TGTGCCAGCAGCTTAGGCCGGGACAGGGTGGCTTTCTTT.

The chain employs TRBV15 and TRBJ2-5; tentatively, D is TRBD1 (5 bases). This CDR3 has 16 residues. Trimming left V 1 base short and J 5 bases short, with 17 bases between. Germline loops: CDR1 LNHNV, CDR2 YYDKDF (reference sequence). CDR3 sequence: CATSRVVGRVAETQYF. For the CDR3, the DNA is TGTGCCACCAGCAGAGTTGTAGGCAGGGTGGCCGAGACCCAGTACTTC.

For this clonotype: One end of the junction does not line up with germline, which may come from a read error. The chain recombines TRBV7-2 with TRBJ1-6; TRBD1 matches at 7 bases. Germline loops: CDR1 SGHTA, CDR2 FQGNSA. The CDR3 runs 16 residues. The CDR3 loop is CASSFLTGTHNPPLHF. CDR3 sequence (DNA): TGTGCCAGCAGCTTCCTGACAGGGACCCATAATCCACCCCTCCACTTT.

This rearrangement joins TRBV10-3 to TRBJ2-7, with 9 bases that match TRBD1. The J segment lost 3 bases and the V segment lost 7 bases, leaving 13 bases of the junction unmatched. The CDR3 extends over 16 amino acids. From germline, CDR1 is ENHRY and CDR2 SYGVKD. The CDR3 is CAIMAASGQGGYEQYF. The CDR3 DNA reads as TGTGCCATCATGGCGGCATCGGGACAGGGAGGCTACGAGCAGTACTTC.